The 10 T cell receptor beta chains presented below share a single source sample, sequenced in a study of CD8+CD57+ T cells in acquired aplastic anemia. The patients chosen for sequencing had shown expansion of CD8+CD57+ cells (detected by flow cytometry). TCR beta VDJ and CDR3 were profiled, and genomic DNA was the template. TCRdb ran MiXCR on the reads and lists one entry per CDR3 protein. In the table there are over 150,000 distinct CDR3 sequences, less than 60% of which are singletons. Source material: sorted CD4+, CD8+, or CD8+CD57+ T cells (not recorded which) from PBMCs. The receptors here all came from a human donor with aplastic anemia.

The chain carries TRBV15 and TRBJ1-5; 9 bases fit TRBD1. Germline V CDR1 and CDR2: LNHNV, YYDKDF (reference sequence). CDR3 length equals 18 residues. The ends lost 8 bases at V and 0 bases at J; junction bases unmatched: 14. CDR3 sequence: CATSAGTGLTYSNQPQHF. The CDR3 bases are TGTGCCACCTCCGCTGGGACAGGGCTCACCTATAGCAATCAGCCCCAGCATTTT.

The CDR3 bases are TGCGCCAGCATGGCAGGCTCCTACAATGAGCAGTTCTTC. Translating it yields CASMAGSYNEQFF. The J gene is TRBJ2-1, the V gene TRBV5-1; D unresolved. Germline V CDR1 and CDR2: SGHRS, YFSETQ. The length of the CDR3 is 13 residues. V lost 6 bases and J lost 0, with 7 bases in between.

The chain recombines TRBV19 with TRBJ1-2, with 8 bases lining up with TRBD1. Germline CDR1 reads LNHDA; CDR2 reads SQIVND (reference sequence). The CDR3 loop spans 13 amino acids. Trimming at V came to 8 bases and at J to 5 bases, leaving 7 bases not matched to a gene. The CDR3 nucleotides are TGTGCCAGTTCTCGGGACAGGTGGTATGGCTACACCTTC. Protein product: CASSRDRWYGYTF.

The chain uses TRBV19 and TRBJ1-2; TRBD1 matches 9 bases. V was pared by 6 bases and J by 7 bases, with 6 bases of the junction left unmatched. The CDR3 contains 13 residues. CDR1 LNHDA and CDR2 SQIVND come from the germline V gene (reference sequence). The CDR3 DNA reads TGTGCCAGTAGCCTAGGGACAGGGCTTGGCTACACCTTC. Residues: CASSLGTGLGYTF.

This clonotype was recorded at least ten times. This chain links TRBV5-1 with TRBJ2-7; 9 bases line up with TRBD2. V was clipped by 3 bases and J by 4 bases; unmatched bases: 8. Germline lookup yields CDR1 SGHRS and CDR2 YFSETQ. CDR3 length equals 15 residues. The CDR3 sequence: CASSSPSSGEYEQYF. DNA of the CDR3: TGCGCCAGCAGCTCTCCGTCTAGCGGGGAATACGAGCAGTACTTC.

This rearrangement joins TRBV2 to TRBJ2-3; D call uncertain. CDR3 length: 13 residues. V lost 1 base to trimming and J lost 3 bases, with 5 bases between them. Germline V CDR1 and CDR2: SNHLY, FYNNEI. The CDR3 spells CASSEGTTDTQYF. The DNA of the CDR3 is TGTGCCAGCAGTGAAGGGACGACAGATACGCAGTATTTT. Full variable domain (remainder filled in from reference TRBV2 and TRBJ2-3): EPEVTQTPSHQVTQMGQEVILRCVPISNHLYFYWYRQILGQKVEFLVSFYNNEISEKSEIFDDQFSVERPDGSNFTLKIRSTKLEDSAMYFCASSEGTTDTQYFGPGTRLTVL.

Only one count was recorded for this clonotype. V is TRBV25-1 and J is TRBJ1-1; D gene ambiguous. The CDR3 consists of 12 residues. Deletions cut 7 bases from V and 0 bases from J, with 6 bases between. Per the germline V gene, CDR1 is MGHDK and CDR2 is SYGVNS. The CDR3 loop is CASTGLNTEAFF. Here the CDR3 DNA reads TGTGCCAGCACTGGCCTGAACACTGAAGCTTTCTTT.

This clonotype was detected only a few times. CDR3: CASSLRVANYGYTF. CDR3 sequence (DNA): TGTGCCAGCAGTTTACGGGTTGCGAACTATGGCTACACCTTC. The V and J genes are TRBV27 and TRBJ1-2; unclear D gene. CDR1 and CDR2 (germline): MNHEY, SMNVEV (reference sequence). This CDR3 comprises 14 residues. V lost 2 bases and J lost 2, with 9 bases in between.

This clonotype was found once. The chain combines TRBV19 with TRBJ1-1, with 7 bases fitting TRBD1. The CDR3 is 15 amino acids. Germline V gives CDR1 LNHDA, CDR2 SQIVND (reference sequence). Germline trimming cut 5 bases from V and 4 bases from J; bases unmatched to any gene: 10. The CDR3 region is CASSFLTGQSTEAFF. The CDR3 DNA is TGTGCCAGTAGTTTCCTGACAGGGCAGAGCACTGAAGCTTTCTTT.

CDR3 in DNA: TGTGCCACCACTCAGGGGGCTACTGAAGCTTTCTTT. It yields the protein CATTQGATEAFF. This chain connects TRBV15 to TRBJ1-1, with 8 positions matching TRBD1. The V segment lost 7 bases and the J segment 5 bases; nucleotides outside the gene matches: 3. Germline CDR1 is LNHNV and CDR2 is YYDKDF (reference sequence). CDR3 length: 12 residues.